This TCR beta chain was identified during a study of cytomegalovirus exposure and HLA in healthy donors. CDR3 length: 16 residues. V lost 2 bases and J lost 6, with 20 bases in between. Germline CDR1 reads SGHNT; CDR2 reads YYREEE (reference sequence). PCR amplification relied on 60 Vbeta primers (plus 13 Jbeta primers). Assay: immunoSEQ multiplex PCR; the TCRdb copy retains only in-frame clones and omits some. This table has 170,000 or so clones, roughly three quarters appearing once. The TCR sequence derives from a woman between 45 and 65 years old in good health and CMV-seropositive. What was sequenced was PBMCs. The chain joins TRBV5-4 to TRBJ1-2, with D tentatively TRBD1 (6 bases). As DNA, the CDR3 is TGTGCCAGCAGCTTTTACTCCACAGGGAGCTCGAATGGCTACACCTTC. Translation gives CASSFYSTGSSNGYTF.